This entry lists 14 T cell receptor beta chains sequenced from one sample in a study of early T cells in non-severe SARS-CoV-2 infection. TCRdb ran MiXCR on the 5' RACE reads and lists one entry per CDR3 protein. The sample has 30,000 to 45,000 distinct CDR3 sequences, less than 7% seen once. The sample here was whole blood, taken at baseline. The source is an adult who was a healthcare worker with PCR-confirmed SARS-CoV-2 infection or an uninfected control (not recorded which).

In this sample, this clonotype turned up many times. The genes are TRBV11-2 and TRBJ1-2; unclear D gene. CDR3 length: 15 amino acids. Germline CDR1 and CDR2: SGHAT and FQNNGV. V lost 6 bases and J lost 2, with 16 bases in between. CDR3 DNA: TGTGCCAGCAGAAAAAGTTCGGCTAGAAACTATGGCTACACCTTC. Its protein product is CASRKSSARNYGYTF.

A remark on this clonotype: This sequence may be a read error, since a much larger clone differs from it by one base. The chain employs TRBV7-9 and TRBJ2-7; unclear D gene. Trimming cost V 6 bases and J 0 bases, with 18 bases left between them. CDR3 length: 16 amino acids. Germline V gives CDR1 SEHNR, CDR2 FQNEAQ (reference sequence). CDR3 bases: TGTGCCAGCAGAGAAACCGGGTCATCGAGCTCCTACGAGCAGTACTTC. Its protein product is CASRETGSSSSYEQYF.

In its sample, this clonotype was seen many times. The V call is TRBV6-1, the J call TRBJ1-5; 7 nucleotides match TRBD1. The V segment lost 5 bases and the J segment 3 bases; nucleotides outside the gene matches: 13. Germline CDR1 and CDR2: MNHNS and SASEGT. The CDR3 extends over 17 amino acids. CDR3 sequence (DNA): TGTGCCAGCAGTAAAAACAGACAGGGTCGGTTCAATCAGCCCCAGCATTTT. Its protein is CASSKNRQGRFNQPQHF.

Ten or more counts support this clonotype. This rearrangement joins TRBV10-1 to TRBJ1-1; no reliable D call. The V end lost 3 bases, the J end lost 4 bases, and 6 bases lay between the germline ends. This CDR3 contains 12 residues. Germline assignment: CDR1 WNHNN and CDR2 SYGVQD (reference sequence). CDR3: CASSEGFTEAFF. The CDR3 DNA sequence: TGCGCCAGCAGTGAAGGGTTCACTGAAGCTTTCTTT.

This clonotype was detected a few times. The chain has TRBV7-2 and TRBJ2-5; D is ambiguous. The CDR3 spans 11 residues. The germline V gene encodes CDR1 SGHTA and CDR2 FQGNSA. Trimming took 6 bases from V and 5 from J, leaving 7 bases between them. The CDR3 coding sequence is TGTGCCAGCAGATCTGGGGAGACCCAGTACTTC. This translates into CASRSGETQYF.

The chain links TRBV6-5 to TRBJ2-2, with D perhaps TRBD2 (5 bases). The CDR3 is 14 residues long. Trimming took off 8 bases at V and 5 bases at J, with 15 bases between the two ends. The germline CDR1 and CDR2 sequences are MNHEY and SVGAGI. This chain's CDR3 is CASEKAWRTGELFF. The DNA for the CDR3 is TGTGCCAGCGAAAAGGCTTGGAGGACCGGGGAGCTGTTTTTT.

There are a few counts of this clonotype. For the CDR3, the DNA is TGTGCCAGCAGCTTCCAGGGGCCCTACTATGGCTACACCTTC. This gives the protein CASSFQGPYYGYTF. The rearrangement joins TRBV7-9 to TRBJ1-2; tentatively, D is TRBD1 (6 bases). The CDR3 consists of 14 residues. Germline CDR1 is SEHNR and CDR2 is FQNEAQ (reference sequence). The germline V and J ends were trimmed by 3 bases and 3 bases, with 11 bases remaining between them.

This clonotype was seen a few times. The chain is built from TRBV30 and TRBJ1-1; D is unclear. Trimming left V 0 bases short and J 1 base short, with 6 bases between. This CDR3 spans 13 amino acids. Germline V lookup: CDR1 GTSNPN, CDR2 SVGIG (reference sequence). In DNA, the CDR3 is TGTGCCTGGAGTGTAGGGAGGAACACTGAAGCTTTCTTT. Amino acid sequence: CAWSVGRNTEAFF.

In this sample, this clonotype turned up many times. The rearrangement links TRBV29-1 to TRBJ2-7, with 8 bases identical to TRBD2. J was trimmed by 0 bases and V by 3 bases; bases with no gene match: 7. From germline, CDR1 is SQVTM and CDR2 ANQGSEA. The CDR3 spans 15 residues. Written as DNA, the CDR3 is TGCAGCGTTGAGGGCGGGGGGTTGAGCTCCTACGAGCAGTACTTC. Amino acids: CSVEGGGLSSYEQYF.

This clonotype was seen many times. V and J are TRBV7-6 and TRBJ1-1; TRBD1 aligns across 7 bases. V dropped 2 bases and J dropped 5; count of bases not matched to a gene: 17. CDR1 is SGHVS, CDR2 FNYEAQ, per germline. The CDR3 is made up of 18 amino acids. CDR3 residues: CASSLLGRQGGAGTEAFF. In nucleotides, the CDR3 is TGTGCCAGCAGCTTACTTGGGCGACAGGGCGGCGCGGGGACTGAAGCTTTCTTT.

This clonotype was seen more than once but under ten times. This chain connects TRBV7-9 to TRBJ2-3; D uncertain. The germline CDR1 and CDR2 sequences are SEHNR and FQNEAQ (reference sequence). The CDR3 has 14 amino acids. V lost 2 bases to trimming and J lost 0 bases, with 6 bases between them. The CDR3 sequence: CASSLKASTDTQYF. The DNA for the CDR3 is TGTGCCAGCAGCTTAAAGGCGAGCACAGATACGCAGTATTTT. Drawing the rest from reference TRBV7-9 and TRBJ2-3, the complete variable domain is DTGVSQNPRHKITKRGQNVTFRCDPISEHNRLYWYRQTLGQGPEFLTYFQNEAQLEKSRLLSDRFSAERPKGSFSTLEIQRTEQGDSAMYLCASSLKASTDTQYFGPGTRLTVL.

There are many counts of this clonotype. V and J are TRBV20-1 and TRBJ2-7; TRBD2 aligns across 12 bases. The CDR3 length is 16 residues. Per germline, CDR1 DFQATT and CDR2 SNEGSKA (reference sequence). Unmatched junction bases numbered 16, after V lost 5 bases and J lost 8 bases. CDR3 protein: CSAGLYLAGGPIKQYF. DNA of the CDR3: TGCAGTGCTGGACTCTATCTAGCGGGGGGGCCTATCAAGCAGTACTTC.

The table lists this clonotype with many counts. The V call is TRBV6-1, the J call TRBJ1-1; D unresolved. Trimming took 10 bases from V and 10 from J, leaving 13 bases between them. The CDR3 is made up of 10 amino acids. Looked up from germline, CDR1 is MNHNS and CDR2 is SASEGT. For the CDR3, the DNA is TGTGCCACCAACCCTATAGGAGCTTTCTTT. It codes for CATNPIGAFF.

This clonotype was observed at least ten times. The chain combines TRBV5-6 with TRBJ2-7; 8 nucleotides agree with TRBD1. Germline V gene lookup returns CDR1 SGHDT and CDR2 YYEEEE. V lost 3 bases, J lost 5 bases, and 7 bases stayed unmatched. The CDR3 contains 14 residues. The CDR3: CASSYISGGHEQYF. Written as DNA, the CDR3 is TGTGCCAGCAGCTATATCTCAGGGGGCCACGAGCAGTACTTC.